The 2 T cell receptor beta chains given below trace back to one sample, sequenced in a study of control samples from healthy donors and cancer patients. Measured with immunoSEQ multiplex PCR; TCRdb has only the in-frame clones, and not every one. The table has approximately 82,000 clones, 80% to 95% seen once. Sequencing was carried out using PBMCs. Receptors originate from a woman aged 40 to 55 with lung cancer.

This sequence joins TRBV7-9 and TRBJ2-7; D not certain. The ends were cut back, 1 base at V and 0 bases at J, with 7 bases in the middle. Germline CDR1 SEHNR, CDR2 FQNEAQ (reference sequence). This CDR3 is 14 amino acids long. CDR3 DNA: TGTGCCAGCAGCTTAGACGGCCGCTCCTACGAGCAGTACTTC. This codes for CASSLDGRSYEQYF.

The V call is TRBV4-1, the J call TRBJ2-7; D is perhaps TRBD2 (6 bases). The germline V gene has CDR1 MGHRA and CDR2 YSYEKL. V gave up 1 base and J gave up 6 bases, with 16 bases separating them. CDR3 size: 15 residues. The CDR3 here is CASSQGTGLIFEQYF. CDR3 nucleotides: TGCGCCAGCAGCCAAGGAACAGGACTAATTTTCGAGCAGTACTTC.